The 2 T cell receptor beta chains below were found in one sample sequenced in a study of blood T cells in healthy people across ages. Sample-barcoded 5' priming and a J-beta primer mix drove a second PCR of 7 to 11 cycles. TCRdb analysed the 5' RACE reads with MiXCR anew, one entry per CDR3 protein. The table lists fewer than 950,000 distinct CDR3 sequences, about 55% of them singletons. The sequencing input was blood. These receptors all come from a man at least 80 years old in good health.

The chain combines TRBV27 with TRBJ2-5, with D hard to call. The closer fit of TRBJ2-7 to the DNA end suggests the J call may be wrong. The CDR3 runs 17 residues. Germline loops: CDR1 MNHEY, CDR2 SMNVEV (reference sequence). This chain's CDR3 is CASSFVQVAYRPYEQYF. The CDR3, as DNA: TGTGCCAGCAGTTTTGTGCAGGTCGCATACCGCCCCTACGAGCAGTACTTC.

The V call is TRBV24-1, the J call TRBJ2-5; perhaps D is TRBD1 or TRBD2 (6 bases each). Germline V lookup: CDR1 KGHDR, CDR2 SFDVKD. V shed 5 bases and J shed 1 base, with 19 bases lying between them. CDR3 size: 17 residues. The DNA of the CDR3 is TGTGCCACCAGTGGAAAAGGACAGTCCGGGGGCCAAGAGACCCAGTACTTC. Translation gives CATSGKGQSGGQETQYF.